These 29 T cell receptor beta chains originate from one sample sequenced in a study of cytomegalovirus exposure and HLA in healthy donors. The PCR had 60 Vbeta and 13 Jbeta primers. Repertoires were generated with immunoSEQ multiplex PCR, while TCRdb's copy carries only in-frame clones and drops some. This sample has 200,000 or so clones, with 70% to 85% found just once. Source material: PBMCs. These receptors were obtained from a boy younger than 10 in good health and CMV-seronegative.

The chain links TRBV5-4 to TRBJ1-2; 11 bases line up with TRBD1. Per germline, CDR1 SGHNT and CDR2 YYREEE (reference sequence). CDR3 length: 17 residues. Trimming at V came to 0 bases and at J to 4 bases, leaving 8 bases not matched to a gene. CDR3 amino acids: CASSLGGTGGSSYGYTF. In nucleotides, the CDR3 is TGTGCCAGCAGCTTGGGGGGGACAGGGGGATCCTCCTATGGCTACACCTTC. Supplemented by reference TRBV5-4 and TRBJ1-2, the full variable domain reads ETGVTQSPTHLIKTRGQQVTLRCSSQSGHNTVSWYQQALGQGPQFIFQYYREEENGRGNFPPRFSGLQFPNYSSELNVNALELDDSALYLCASSLGGTGGSSYGYTFGSGTRLTVV.

J is TRBJ2-3 and V is TRBV27; 7 bases match TRBD1. CDR1 MNHEY and CDR2 SMNVEV come from the germline V gene (reference sequence). The CDR3 has 16 amino acids. J was trimmed by 5 bases and V by 6 bases; bases with no gene match: 14. The CDR3: CASSRGVQGRRDTQYF. The CDR3 nucleotides are TGTGCCAGCAGCCGAGGCGTACAGGGGCGTAGAGATACGCAGTATTTT.

This chain uses TRBV6-5 with TRBJ1-6; no firm D call. Trimming cost V 4 bases and J 2 bases, with 9 bases left between them. Germline V CDR1 and CDR2: MNHEY, SVGAGI. The CDR3 is 15 residues long. CDR3 region: CASSLREAYNSPLHF. CDR3 nucleotides: TGTGCCAGCAGTTTGCGAGAGGCCTATAATTCACCCCTCCACTTT.

In this sample, this clone turned up a few times. The genes are TRBV27 and TRBJ2-3, with unresolved D. CDR1 and CDR2 from the germline V gene are MNHEY and SMNVEV (reference sequence). The CDR3 is 13 residues long. V lost 0 bases, J lost 9 bases, and 10 bases lay in between. CDR3 nucleotides: TGTGCCAGCAGTTTATCCCATAGTGAGACGCAGTATTTT. Its protein product is CASSLSHSETQYF.

About this clone: The junction differs from germline at one of its ends, possibly a read error. V usage is TRBV5-4 and J usage is TRBJ2-1; 15 bases fit TRBD2. This CDR3 comprises 15 residues. CDR1 and CDR2 from the germline V gene are SGHNT and YYREEE (reference sequence). CDR3 protein: CASSLVRTSGGAKVF. DNA of the CDR3: TGTGCCAGCAGCTTGGTGAGGACTAGCGGGGGGGCTAAGGTCTTC.

This chain joins TRBV6-1 and TRBJ2-3; perhaps TRBD1 as D (6 bases). CDR3 length: 15 amino acids. The V end was cut by 7 bases, the J end by 0 bases, with 14 bases between. Germline lookup yields CDR1 MNHNS and CDR2 SASEGT. CDR3 in amino acids: CASMKDRSSTDTQYF. The CDR3 bases are TGTGCCAGCATGAAAGACAGGTCAAGCACAGATACGCAGTATTTT.

The chain has TRBV5-6 and TRBJ1-5, with 7 bases matching TRBD1. Trimming took 2 bases from V and 5 from J; bases not matched to a gene: 7. This CDR3 is built from 15 residues. Germline-derived CDR1 and CDR2 are SGHDT and YYEEEE. In DNA, the CDR3 is TGTGCCAGCAGCTTTCAGGGGGACGAGGATCAGCCCCAGCATTTT. It encodes CASSFQGDEDQPQHF.

This sequence joins TRBV4-1 and TRBJ1-2, with 10 nucleotides matching TRBD1. CDR3 length: 15 residues. Looked up from germline, CDR1 is MGHRA and CDR2 is YSYEKL. V dropped 3 bases and J dropped 5; count of bases not matched to a gene: 6. The CDR3 DNA reads as TGCGCCAGCAGCCATGCCGGGACAGGGGTTTATGGCTACACCTTC. Translated: CASSHAGTGVYGYTF.

DNA for the CDR3: TGTGCCAGCAGGAGGGTCAGCGTGACCTACAATGAGCAGTTCTTC. It yields the protein CASRRVSVTYNEQFF. The V and J genes are TRBV5-6 and TRBJ2-1; D may be TRBD2 (5 bases). The CDR3 sequence is 15 residues long. Germline V gives CDR1 SGHDT, CDR2 YYEEEE. Trimming left V 5 bases short and J 2 bases short, with 14 bases between.

The chain recombines TRBV5-5 with TRBJ2-7; TRBD1 matches 9 bases. The CDR3 loop spans 17 amino acids. Germline V gene data show CDR1 as SGHKS and CDR2 as YYEKEE (reference sequence). The trim removed 1 base at V and 5 bases at J, leaving 13 bases unmatched. As DNA, the CDR3 is TGTGCCAGCAGCTTGAAGCGTGTGGCGGGACAGGGAGACGAGCAGTACTTC. This encodes CASSLKRVAGQGDEQYF.

This clone has more than one count but fewer than ten. The chain is built from TRBV5-6 and TRBJ2-7; 7 positions match TRBD1. In germline, CDR1 is SGHDT, CDR2 YYEEEE. V shed 5 bases and J 3 bases; nucleotides not matched to a gene: 8. The CDR3 extends over 14 amino acids. The CDR3 region is CASRSGTDYYEQYF. The DNA for the CDR3 is TGTGCCAGCAGATCCGGGACAGACTACTACGAGCAGTACTTC.

In its sample, this clone was seen once. In nucleotides, the CDR3 is TGCGCCAGCAGCCAAGTAGGACTGATCTACGAGCAGTACTTC. Translating it yields CASSQVGLIYEQYF. The rearrangement links TRBV4-1 to TRBJ2-7, with D possibly matching TRBD2 (5 bases). The CDR3 consists of 14 residues. Germline values: CDR1 MGHRA, CDR2 YSYEKL. V dropped 1 base and J dropped 3 bases, with 10 bases sitting between them.

This clone was detected once. V gene TRBV5-1 combines with J gene TRBJ1-6, with no clear D. CDR1 is SGHRS and CDR2 is YFSETQ in the germline V gene. The CDR3 contains 15 residues. V was pared by 3 bases and J by 0 bases, with 7 bases between. As DNA, the CDR3 is TGCGCCAGCAGCTCAGGTGGCTCCTATAATTCACCCCTCCACTTT. Amino acid sequence: CASSSGGSYNSPLHF.

This chain joins TRBV25-1 and TRBJ2-7, with 13 bases lining up with TRBD2. The CDR3 is 18 residues long. The V gene's germline CDR1 is MGHDK and CDR2 SYGVNS. V shed 2 bases, J shed 2 bases, and the junction held 9 bases outside the gene matches. Here the CDR3 DNA reads TGTGCCAGCAGTGAAGATGGACTAGCGGGGGCTCTCCCCTACGAGCAGTACTTC. Its protein is CASSEDGLAGALPYEQYF.

This clone was recorded a few times. This chain joins TRBV9 and TRBJ1-3; possible D gene TRBD1, 6 bases. The CDR3 loop spans 18 amino acids. The V and J ends lost 3 bases and 5 bases respectively, with 24 bases between them. From germline, CDR1 is SGDLS and CDR2 YYNGEE. This CDR3 is CASSGGAGGERGRNTIYF. CDR3 nucleotide sequence: TGTGCCAGCAGCGGAGGAGCTGGGGGCGAAAGGGGAAGAAACACCATATATTTT. Using reference TRBV9 and TRBJ1-3 for the parts outside the CDR3, the full variable domain is DSGVTQTPKHLITATGQRVTLRCSPRSGDLSVYWYQQSLDQGLQFLIQYYNGEERAKGNILERFSAQQFPDLHSELNLSSLELGDSALYFCASSGGAGGERGRNTIYFGEGSWLTVV.

The V call is TRBV5-1, the J call TRBJ2-7; 7 bases agree with TRBD2. This CDR3 contains 15 residues. After removal of 1 base from V and 3 bases from J, the junction contained 7 bases not matched to a gene. Germline V CDR1 and CDR2: SGHRS, YFSETQ. The CDR3 DNA reads TGCGCCAGCAGCTTGAGTGGCGGGGGAAACTACGAGCAGTACTTC. Translation gives CASSLSGGGNYEQYF.

This clone is a singleton in its sample. The chain is built from TRBV7-3 and TRBJ2-4; tentative D call: TRBD2 (6 bases). CDR1 SGHTA and CDR2 FQGTGA come from the germline V gene. Trimming took off 4 bases at V and 0 bases at J, with 16 bases between the two ends. The CDR3 length is 17 residues. The CDR3 DNA reads as TGTGCCAGCAGCTCTTGCTTTAGGACTACAGCCAAAAACATTCAGTACTTC. As protein: CASSSCFRTTAKNIQYF. Combining the CDR3 with reference TRBV7-3 and TRBJ2-4 gives the whole variable domain GAGVSQTPSNKVTEKGKYVELRCDPISGHTALYWYRQSLGQGPEFLIYFQGTGAADDSGLPNDRFFAVRPEGSVSTLKIQRTERGDSAVYLCASSSCFRTTAKNIQYFGAGTRLSVL.

The J gene is TRBJ2-7, the V gene TRBV5-1; D is perhaps TRBD2 (6 bases). This CDR3 region has 15 residues. Trimming pared 4 bases from V and 4 bases from J, leaving 18 bases between. CDR1 is SGHRS and CDR2 is YFSETQ in the germline V gene. Written as DNA, the CDR3 is TGCGCCAGCAGCCCAGTGAGGAGGGACCTATACGAGCAGTACTTC. Translated: CASSPVRRDLYEQYF.

The rearrangement joins TRBV19 to TRBJ2-2; 8 bases fit TRBD1. This CDR3 spans 14 amino acids. J was trimmed by 4 bases and V by 6 bases; bases with no gene match: 4. Germline CDR1 reads LNHDA; CDR2 reads SQIVND (reference sequence). CDR3 sequence reads: CASRDRAVTGELFF. In DNA, the CDR3 is TGTGCCAGTAGGGACAGGGCCGTCACCGGGGAGCTGTTTTTT.

The genes are TRBV11-2 and TRBJ2-7; 7 nucleotides match TRBD2. The V gene end was trimmed by 3 bases and the J gene end by 3 bases; junction bases not matched to a gene: 2. In germline, CDR1 is SGHAT, CDR2 FQNNGV. The CDR3 contains 13 residues. CDR3 loop: CASSFGTIYEQYF. The CDR3 bases are TGTGCCAGCAGCTTTGGGACTATCTACGAGCAGTACTTC. The full variable domain, rest sourced from reference TRBV11-2 and TRBJ2-7, is EAGVAQSPRYKIIEKRQSVAFWCNPISGHATLYWYQQILGQGPKLLIQFQNNGVVDDSQLPKDRFSAERLKGVDSTLKIQPAKLEDSAVYLCASSFGTIYEQYFGPGTRLTVT.

V gene TRBV6-1 combines with J gene TRBJ1-2; 10 nucleotides agree with TRBD1. Per the germline V gene, CDR1 is MNHNS and CDR2 is SASEGT. This CDR3 spans 14 amino acids. After removal of 6 bases from V and 2 bases from J, the junction contained 3 bases not matched to a gene. CDR3: CASRWDRGNYGYTF. DNA for the CDR3: TGTGCCAGCAGATGGGACAGGGGAAACTATGGCTACACCTTC.

This sequence joins TRBV5-1 and TRBJ2-2; no firm D call. The CDR3 length is 14 residues. Germline CDR1 is SGHRS and CDR2 is YFSETQ. With 3 bases removed from V and 2 bases from J, the gap between germline ends came to 8 bases. The CDR3 here is CASSSTRNTGELFF. The CDR3 DNA is TGCGCCAGCAGCTCCACTCGAAACACCGGGGAGCTGTTTTTT.

The V call is TRBV5-1, the J call TRBJ2-1; 7 bases agree with TRBD2. The ends lost 0 bases at V and 9 bases at J; junction bases unmatched: 9. Germline V CDR1 and CDR2: SGHRS, YFSETQ. This CDR3 is 15 amino acids long. CDR3 DNA sequence: TGCGCCAGCAGCTTGGTAGCGGGCCTAAAAGGTGAGCAGTTCTTC. The encoded protein is CASSLVAGLKGEQFF.

The chain combines TRBV6-1 with TRBJ2-7; unclear D gene. The CDR3 runs to 13 residues. V was trimmed by 6 bases and J by 7 bases, leaving 16 bases between them. Germline CDR1 and CDR2: MNHNS and SASEGT. The CDR3 coding sequence is TGTGCCAGCAGCCTTGAGGAGCGCCTGGAGCAGTACTTC. It specifies CASSLEERLEQYF.

A few counts support this clone. The chain combines TRBV6-6 with TRBJ2-5; D not resolved. Judging by the DNA end, TRBJ2-7 fits better; the J call may be wrong. Germline values: CDR1 MNHNY, CDR2 SVGAGI (reference sequence). This CDR3 region has 11 residues. The DNA for the CDR3 is TGTGCCAGCAAAACTGGTTACGAGCAGTACTTC. This sequence encodes CASKTGYEQYF.

The chain is built from TRBV13 and TRBJ1-5; D not resolved. Trimming took off 7 bases at V and 1 base at J, with 17 bases between the two ends. Germline V gene lookup returns CDR1 PRHDT and CDR2 FYEKMQ (reference sequence). The CDR3 length is 16 residues. CDR3 loop: CASIHDAGKSNQPQHF. The CDR3 nucleotides are TGTGCCAGCATACACGATGCGGGTAAGAGCAATCAGCCCCAGCATTTT.

The V and J genes are TRBV6-5 and TRBJ2-5; TRBD1 aligns across 7 bases. With V trimmed by 2 bases and J by 6 bases, 3 bases remained unmatched. Germline CDR1 reads MNHEY; CDR2 reads SVGAGI. The CDR3 is made up of 13 amino acids. DNA for the CDR3: TGTGCCAGCAGTTACGACAGGGCCCAGACCCAGTACTTC. Amino acids: CASSYDRAQTQYF.

A word on this clone: At one end, the junction sequence differs from germline, possibly due to a read error. V is TRBV5-4 and J is TRBJ2-3; perhaps TRBD2 as D (5 bases). Germline loops: CDR1 SGHNT, CDR2 YYREEE (reference sequence). The CDR3 consists of 18 residues. The CDR3 region is CASTLIRWSGASTDTQYF. CDR3 DNA sequence: TGTGCCAGCACCTTGATTCGATGGAGCGGAGCTAGCACAGATACGCAGTATTTT. The whole variable domain, filled in from reference TRBV5-4 and TRBJ2-3, reads ETGVTQSPTHLIKTRGQQVTLRCSSQSGHNTVSWYQQALGQGPQFIFQYYREEENGRGNFPPRFSGLQFPNYSSELNVNALELDDSALYLCASTLIRWSGASTDTQYFGPGTRLTVL.

Only one count was recorded for this clone. The rearrangement uses TRBV5-6 and TRBJ2-7; 9 nucleotides agree with TRBD1. Germline V gene sequence: CDR1 SGHDT, CDR2 YYEEEE. This CDR3 spans 16 amino acids. With V trimmed by 0 bases and J by 0 bases, 4 bases remained unmatched. The CDR3: CASSLGWTGVSYEQYF. The CDR3, as DNA: TGTGCCAGCAGCTTGGGGTGGACAGGGGTCTCCTACGAGCAGTACTTC.